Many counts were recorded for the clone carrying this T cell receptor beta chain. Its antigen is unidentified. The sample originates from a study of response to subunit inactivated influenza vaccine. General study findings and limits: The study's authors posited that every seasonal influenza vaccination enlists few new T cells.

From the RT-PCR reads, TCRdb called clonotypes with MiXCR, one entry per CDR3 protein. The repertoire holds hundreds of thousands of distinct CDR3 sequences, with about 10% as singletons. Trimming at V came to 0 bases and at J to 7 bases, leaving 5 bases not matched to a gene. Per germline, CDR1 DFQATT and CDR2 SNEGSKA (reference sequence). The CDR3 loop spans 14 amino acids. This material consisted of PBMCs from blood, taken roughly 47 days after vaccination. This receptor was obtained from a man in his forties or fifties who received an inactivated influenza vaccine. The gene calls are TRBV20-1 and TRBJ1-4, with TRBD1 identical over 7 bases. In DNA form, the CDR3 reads TGCAGTGCTAGAGACCACAGGGGAAGTGAAAAACTGTTTTTT. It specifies CSARDHRGSEKLFF.